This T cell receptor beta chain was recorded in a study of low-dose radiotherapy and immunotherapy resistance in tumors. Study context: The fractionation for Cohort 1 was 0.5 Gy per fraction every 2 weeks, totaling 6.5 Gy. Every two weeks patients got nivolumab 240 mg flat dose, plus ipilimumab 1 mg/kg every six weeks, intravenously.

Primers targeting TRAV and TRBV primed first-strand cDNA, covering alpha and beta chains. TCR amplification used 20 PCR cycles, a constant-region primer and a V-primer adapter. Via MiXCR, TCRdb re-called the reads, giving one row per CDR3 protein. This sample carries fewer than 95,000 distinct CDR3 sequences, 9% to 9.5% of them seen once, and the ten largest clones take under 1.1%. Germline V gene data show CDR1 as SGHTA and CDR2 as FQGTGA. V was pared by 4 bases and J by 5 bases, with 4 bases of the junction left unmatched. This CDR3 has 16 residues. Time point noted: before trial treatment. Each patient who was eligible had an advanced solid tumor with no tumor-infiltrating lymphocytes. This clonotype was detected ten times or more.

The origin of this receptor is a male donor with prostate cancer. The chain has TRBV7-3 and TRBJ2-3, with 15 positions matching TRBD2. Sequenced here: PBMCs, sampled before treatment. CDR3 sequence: CASSWGLAGGGDTQYF. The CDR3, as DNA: TGTGCCAGCAGCTGGGGACTAGCGGGAGGTGGAGATACGCAGTATTTT.